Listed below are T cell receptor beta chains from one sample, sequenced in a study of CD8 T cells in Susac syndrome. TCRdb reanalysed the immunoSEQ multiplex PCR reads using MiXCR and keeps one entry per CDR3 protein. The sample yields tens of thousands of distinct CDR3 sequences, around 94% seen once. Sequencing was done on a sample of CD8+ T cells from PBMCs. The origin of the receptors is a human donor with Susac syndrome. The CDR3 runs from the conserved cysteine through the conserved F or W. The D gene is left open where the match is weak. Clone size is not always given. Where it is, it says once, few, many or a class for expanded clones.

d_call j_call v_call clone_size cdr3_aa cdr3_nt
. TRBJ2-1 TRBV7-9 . CASSLVFGGSYNEQFF TGTGCCAGCAGCTTAGTCTTCGGAGGCTCCTACAATGAGCAGTTCTTC
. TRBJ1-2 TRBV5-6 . CASSFSANYGYTF TGTGCCAGCAGCTTTAGCGCGAACTATGGCTACACCTTC
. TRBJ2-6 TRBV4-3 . CASSQEVGSGANVLTF TGCGCCAGCAGCCAAGAGGTGGGCTCTGGGGCCAACGTCCTGACTTTC
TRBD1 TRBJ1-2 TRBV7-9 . CASSSPTGWDYGYTF TGTGCCAGCAGCTCGCCGACAGGGTGGGACTATGGCTACACCTTC
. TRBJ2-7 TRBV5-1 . CASSLGDIYEQYF TGCGCCAGCAGCTTGGGGGACATCTACGAGCAGTACTTC
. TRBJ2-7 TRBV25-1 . CASSLFYEQYF TGTGCCAGCAGCTTATTCTACGAGCAGTACTTC
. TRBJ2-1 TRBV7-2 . CASSLDKGGVVDEQFF TGTGCCAGCAGCTTAGATAAGGGTGGTGTTGTCGATGAGCAGTTCTTC
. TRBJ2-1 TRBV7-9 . CASSDSGLPQFF TGTGCCAGCAGCGATTCGGGCCTACCCCAGTTCTTC
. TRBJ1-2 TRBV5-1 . CASSLGRDGYTF TGCGCCAGCAGCTTGGGACGGGATGGCTACACCTTC
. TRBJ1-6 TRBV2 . CASKRDSPLHF TGTGCCAGCAAAAGGGATTCACCCCTCCACTTT
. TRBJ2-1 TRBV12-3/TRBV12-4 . CASRRGESNNEQFF TGTGCCAGCCGCCGTGGGGAGTCCAATAATGAGCAGTTCTTC
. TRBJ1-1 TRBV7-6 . CASSLEGTNTEAFF TGTGCCAGCAGCTTGGAAGGGACGAACACTGAAGCTTTCTTT
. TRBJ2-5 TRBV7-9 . CASSPIGQNQETQYF TGTGCCAGCAGCCCTATCGGACAGAACCAAGAGACCCAGTACTTC
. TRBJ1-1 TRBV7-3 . CASSLTWNTEAFF TGTGCCAGCAGCTTAACGTGGAACACTGAAGCTTTCTTT
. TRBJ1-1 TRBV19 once CASSISGAVEAFF TGTGCCAGTAGTATCTCGGGGGCTGTTGAAGCTTTCTTT
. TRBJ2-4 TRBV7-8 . CASSLLAWGAMNIQYF TGTGCCAGCAGCTTATTGGCTTGGGGCGCCATGAACATTCAGTACTTC
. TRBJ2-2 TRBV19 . CASSIGSTGELFF TGTGCCAGTAGTATAGGATCCACCGGGGAGCTGTTTTTT
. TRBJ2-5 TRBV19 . CASSLQGWGTQYF TGTGCCAGTAGTCTCCAGGGCTGGGGGACCCAGTACTTC
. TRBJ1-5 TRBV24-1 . CATHVRIPAGYSNQPQHF TGTGCCACCCACGTCCGGATACCAGCGGGATATAGCAATCAGCCCCAGCATTTT
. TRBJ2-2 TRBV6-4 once CASSDSMRGPSADTGELFF TGTGCCAGCAGTGACTCGATGCGCGGGCCAAGTGCCGACACCGGGGAGCTGTTTTTT
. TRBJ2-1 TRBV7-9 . CASSYGVIPYNEQFF TGTGCCAGCAGTTATGGGGTCATCCCCTACAATGAGCAGTTCTTC
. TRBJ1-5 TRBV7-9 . CASSWGYQPQHF TGTGCCAGCAGCTGGGGTTATCAGCCCCAGCATTTT
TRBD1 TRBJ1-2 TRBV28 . CASSDGRDSSDYGYTF TGTGCCAGCAGCGACGGGCGGGACAGCTCGGATTATGGCTACACCTTC
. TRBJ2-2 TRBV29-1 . CSVEDLGGAGELFF TGCAGCGTTGAAGATCTTGGGGGCGCCGGGGAGCTGTTTTTT
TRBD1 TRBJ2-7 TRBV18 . CASSGTAYEQYF TGTGCCAGCTCAGGGACAGCGTACGAGCAGTACTTC
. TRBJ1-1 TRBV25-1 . CASSESSPPLIRENTEAFF TGTGCCAGCAGTGAATCTTCGCCCCCTCTGATCAGAGAAAACACTGAAGCTTTCTTT
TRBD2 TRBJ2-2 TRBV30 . CASDTSGPNTGELFF TGTGCCTCGGACACTAGCGGTCCGAACACCGGGGAGCTGTTTTTT
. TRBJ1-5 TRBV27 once CASSSRANQPQHF TGTGCCAGCAGTTCCAGAGCCAATCAGCCCCAGCATTTT
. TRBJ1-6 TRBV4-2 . CASSQGIQGGSPLHF TGTGCCAGCAGCCAAGGTATCCAGGGAGGCTCACCCCTCCACTTT
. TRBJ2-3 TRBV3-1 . CASSQEEDRTDTQYF TGTGCCAGCAGCCAAGAAGAGGACCGCACAGATACGCAGTATTTT
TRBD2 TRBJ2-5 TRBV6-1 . CASRRTSGRGVETQYF TGTGCCAGCAGAAGGACTAGCGGGAGGGGAGTGGAGACCCAGTACTTC
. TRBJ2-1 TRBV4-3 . CASSPLGAERLNEQFF TGCGCCAGCAGCCCCTTAGGCGCGGAGAGGTTGAATGAGCAGTTCTTC
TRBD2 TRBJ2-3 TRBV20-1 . CSANREEGDTQYF TGCAGTGCTAACCGGGAGGAGGGAGATACGCAGTATTTT
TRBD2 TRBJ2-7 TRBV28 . CASSSQRERAYEQYF TGTGCCAGCAGTTCACAGCGGGAGAGGGCCTACGAGCAGTACTTC
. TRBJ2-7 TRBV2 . CASSEGGVGTVFYEQYF TGTGCCAGCAGTGAAGGCGGGGTCGGGACAGTCTTCTACGAGCAGTACTTC
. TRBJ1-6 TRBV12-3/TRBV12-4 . CASSLVGNSPLHF TGTGCCAGCAGTTTAGTCGGGAATTCACCCCTCCACTTT
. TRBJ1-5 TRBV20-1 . CSAPSAGSYSNQPQHF TGCAGTGCTCCATCGGCCGGAAGCTATAGCAATCAGCCCCAGCATTTT
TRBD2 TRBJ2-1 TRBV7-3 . CASSPGGWEQFF TGTGCCAGCAGCCCGGGAGGTTGGGAGCAGTTCTTC
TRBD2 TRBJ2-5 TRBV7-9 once CASSRGTSGVETQYF TGTGCCAGCAGTCGCGGGACTAGCGGGGTAGAGACCCAGTACTTC
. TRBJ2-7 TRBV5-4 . CASFRAGLPYEQYF TGTGCCTCATTTCGGGCAGGTCTTCCCTACGAGCAGTACTTC
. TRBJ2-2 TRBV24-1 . CATSSGGGDTGELFF TGTGCCACCAGCTCCGGTGGGGGAGACACCGGGGAGCTGTTTTTT
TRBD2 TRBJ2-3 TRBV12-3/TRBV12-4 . CASTRTSGETSTDTQYF TGTGCCAGCACCAGGACTAGCGGTGAGACTAGCACAGATACGCAGTATTTT
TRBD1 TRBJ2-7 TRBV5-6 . CASSLWDRNYEQYF TGTGCCAGCAGCTTGTGGGACAGGAACTACGAGCAGTACTTC
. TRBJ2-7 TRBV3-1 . CASSQDPGLSESYEQYF TGTGCCAGCAGCCAAGATCCGGGACTCTCGGAGTCCTACGAGCAGTACTTC
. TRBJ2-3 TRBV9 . CASSSDSTDTQYF TGTGCCAGCAGCTCCGACTCGACGGATACGCAGTATTTT
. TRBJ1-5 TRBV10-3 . CAISEAPGLGQPQHF TGTGCCATCAGTGAGGCCCCGGGGTTGGGTCAGCCCCAGCATTTT
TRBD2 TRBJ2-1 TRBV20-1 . CSARTSGRNEQFF TGCAGTGCTCGGACTAGCGGGAGGAATGAGCAGTTCTTC
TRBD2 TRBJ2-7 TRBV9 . CASSPPATSGRTYEQYF TGTGCCAGCAGCCCTCCGGCGACTAGCGGGCGCACCTACGAGCAGTACTTC
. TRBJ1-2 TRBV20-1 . CSARDWTEFNYGYTF TGCAGTGCTAGAGATTGGACAGAATTTAACTATGGCTACACCTTC
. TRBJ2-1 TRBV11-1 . CASSLVQGTYNEQFF TGTGCCAGCAGCTTAGTGCAGGGCACCTACAATGAGCAGTTCTTC
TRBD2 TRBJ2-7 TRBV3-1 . CASSQQAGVGYEQYF TGTGCCAGCAGCCAACAAGCGGGGGTGGGCTACGAGCAGTACTTC
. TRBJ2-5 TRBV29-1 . CSVVKPFQETQYF TGCAGCGTAGTCAAACCGTTCCAAGAGACCCAGTACTTC
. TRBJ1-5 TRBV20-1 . CSARDDGQGFVQPQHF TGCAGTGCTAGAGACGATGGGCAGGGGTTTGTCCAGCCCCAGCATTTT